One TCR beta chain is described in this entry. As yet, its antigen is unknown. Researchers ran immunoSEQ v3.0 at survey level. Per-sample sequencing targets were roughly 40,000-55,000 T-cell genomes. Clones were read by immunoSEQ multiplex PCR, and TCRdb kept only the in-frame ones, dropping some. The top ten hold about 4% of the sample, which has under 45,000 clones, roughly nine tenths seen once. There were about 1-10 million cryopreserved PBMC in the samples before DNA extraction. V shed 2 bases, J shed 4 bases, and the junction held 8 bases outside the gene matches. The CDR3 runs 15 residues. Germline V gene sequence: CDR1 SNHLY, CDR2 FYNNEI. The sample is drawn from a study of long-term antiretroviral therapy in people with HIV. General study results and limits: Repertoires with HIV possessed tighter CDR3 length spans than those of controls. Viral resistance, ART adherence and therapy changes all lacked available data.

The chain carries TRBV2 and TRBJ2-7, with 7 bases aligning to TRBD2. This receptor was taken from a woman between 50 and 59 years old with HIV. This specimen consisted of unsorted PBMCs, obtained 1.2 years after starting antiretroviral therapy. The CDR3: CASSERWGGVYEQYF. Here the CDR3 DNA reads TGTGCCAGCAGTGAAAGATGGGGGGGGGTTTACGAGCAGTACTTC.